The TCR beta chain described here comes from a study of blood T cell repertoires in COVID-19. The method was immunoSEQ multiplex PCR; TCRdb's version includes in-frame clones alone and lacks a portion of them. In the table there are about 130,000 clones, about 80% of which are singletons. This CDR3 contains 16 residues. The V and J ends lost 2 bases and 0 bases respectively, with 11 bases between them. Germline CDR1 reads SGHTA; CDR2 reads FQGTGA. This clone has only a few counts. This chain connects TRBV7-3 to TRBJ2-1, with D possibly being TRBD1 (6 bases). Sequences were obtained from PBMCs or T cells enriched from blood (not recorded which). The receptor was isolated from a man in his forties or fifties who had recovered from COVID-19. The CDR3 nucleotides read TGTGCCAGCAGCTTACTGGGACAAAGCTCCTACAATGAGCAGTTCTTC. Protein: CASSLLGQSSYNEQFF.